This T cell receptor beta chain comes out of a study of T cell responses to AZD1222 COVID-19 vaccine. The V and J ends lost 3 bases and 6 bases, in that order; junction bases with no gene match: 15. CDR1 is DFQATT, CDR2 SNEGSKA, per germline (reference sequence). The CDR3 totals 17 residues. Assay: immunoSEQ multiplex PCR; the TCRdb copy retains only in-frame clones and omits some. The repertoire holds some 81,000 clones, with 70% to 90% as singletons. The chain recombines TRBV20-1 with TRBJ2-1; 9 nucleotides match TRBD2. The sample here was peripheral blood, taken 28 days after the second AZD1222 dose. The origin of this receptor is an adult who received the AZD1222 COVID-19 vaccine. Here the CDR3 reads CSASGSGGTKGFNEQFF. The CDR3 DNA sequence: TGCAGTGCTAGTGGTAGCGGGGGTACTAAAGGGTTCAATGAGCAGTTCTTC.